The rows below give T cell receptor beta chains drawn from one sample of a study of human T cells and chemical hapten exposure. One entry per CDR3 protein, called by TCRdb with MiXCR from the RACE reads. In the table there are fewer than 130,000 distinct CDR3 sequences, around 10% of which are singletons. The material was whole blood, obtained in connection with sensitization to the hapten diphenylcyclopropenone (DPC). These receptors all come from a woman between 40 and 50 years old with alopecia areata. Some clones in this sample may be carry-over from other donors' samples. Each CDR3 is given without its conserved first and last residue. The D gene is left open where the match is weak.

V	D	CDR3
TRBV12-3/TRBV12-4	NA	ASSFSSQPQH
TRBV15	NA	ATSRDNRRTSYNEQF
TRBV6-5	NA	ASSYDPTGELF
TRBV3-1	TRBD1	ASRSLGQDLKAF
TRBV7-2	NA	ASSLLQETQY
TRBV7-2	NA	ASSLSPGTTNTGELF
TRBV7-2	TRBD1	ASSLERGLDSPLH
TRBV7-2	NA	ASSLLTDTQY
TRBV5-1	NA	ASSLERSYGYT
TRBV5-4	NA	ASSRDTIEQY
TRBV6-1	TRBD2	ASSRLANEQF
TRBV29-1	NA	SVGAAAPNTEAF
TRBV7-3	NA	ASSWSPGGTDTQY
TRBV6-4	NA	ASSDSAGATDTQY
TRBV7-9	NA	ASSLPGSSYNSPLH
TRBV6-5	NA	ASRPSRGAGNTGELF
TRBV6-6	NA	ASSPQWGNSPLH
TRBV12-3/TRBV12-4	TRBD2	ASSPFGGGIASGANVLT
TRBV5-1	TRBD1	ASSLGDSSGANVLT
TRBV7-2	TRBD2	ASSEARLAGGKQY
TRBV20-1	NA	SARSTADYGYT
TRBV28	TRBD1	ASSHRGSYEQY
TRBV19	NA	ASTTLSGGPNTEAF
TRBV12-3/TRBV12-4	TRBD1	ASSPYRDRYTDTQY
TRBV28	NA	ASSLTGGKYEQY
TRBV9	NA	ASSVVGDLYNEQF
TRBV4-2	TRBD2	ASSLGVAGVGEETQY
TRBV20-1	NA	SARATHGSYEQY
TRBV7-9	NA	ASSDGDWNYGYT
TRBV5-4	TRBD1	ASSSGQLNTEAF
TRBV13	TRBD2	ASSHRLAGGYEQY
TRBV4-3	TRBD1	ASRRTGDSPLH
TRBV11-2	TRBD1	ASSPNRGLQPQH
TRBV19	NA	ARSGREETQY
TRBV4-1	NA	ASSQGPSTDTQY
TRBV11-2	NA	ASSLGGSNQPQH